This T cell receptor (beta chain) was sequenced during a study of blood T cells in healthy people across ages. The CDR3 is 17 amino acids. The V gene's germline CDR1 is LGHNA and CDR2 YSLEER. The V and J ends lost 0 bases and 6 bases, in that order; junction bases with no gene match: 12. For the second PCR, which ran for roughly 6 to 12 cycles, a sample-barcoded 5' primer and a J-beta primer mix were used. Each CDR3 protein is one row after TCRdb ran MiXCR on the 5' RACE reads. The profile shows around 620,000 distinct CDR3 sequences, approximately 30% of them singletons. This clonotype turned up a few times.

This receptor was taken from a woman in her 70s in good health. The V gene is TRBV4-3, the J gene TRBJ2-3; 7 positions match TRBD2. Input material: blood. CDR3 amino acids: CASSQEVGPGGLDTQYF. The CDR3 bases are TGCGCCAGCAGCCAAGAAGTGGGGCCGGGGGGTCTCGATACGCAGTATTTT.